The clone carrying this TCR beta chain showed up just a few times. These data belong to a study of blood T cell repertoires in COVID-19. For the study at large: Researchers got acute and convalescent COVID-19 samples from the United States, Italy and Spain. PBMCs, B-cell-depleted T cells, or T cells provided the cDNA or gDNA that made up the material.

The authors' processing: Amplified reference gene primers provided the basis for estimating nucleated cell counts. Repertoires were generated with immunoSEQ multiplex PCR, while TCRdb's copy carries only in-frame clones and drops some. V and J calls and clone size are copied from that table; D and trimming were computed from the DNA. The table shows under 150,000 clones, with roughly 88% occurring only once. Germline V lookup: CDR1 MNHNS, CDR2 SASEGT. CDR3 length: 15 residues. Trimming took 1 base from V and 0 from J, leaving 8 bases between them. The receptor's source is a human donor in a cohort sampled during active COVID-19. The sequenced sample was peripheral blood. The chain uses TRBV6-1 and TRBJ2-3; tentative D call: TRBD2 (5 bases). CDR3 amino acids: CASSEGSGSTDTQYF. Written as DNA, the CDR3 is TGTGCCAGCAGTGAAGGGTCGGGGAGCACAGATACGCAGTATTTT.